The rows below give T cell receptor beta chains drawn from one sample of a study of CD8 T cells in ankylosing spondylitis. TCRdb recomputed calls from the 5' RACE reads with MiXCR, one row per CDR3 protein. This table has about 240,000 distinct CDR3 sequences, about 11% appearing once. Sequencing was performed on blood, either unsorted or a sorted T cell fraction (not recorded which). These receptors originate from a male donor with ankylosing spondylitis or in good health (not recorded which). The CDR3 runs from the conserved cysteine through the conserved F or W. D genes are given only for firm matches. The listing skips clone size in some rows; elsewhere it reads once, few, many or a size class.

J	size	D	V	CDR3	DNA
TRBJ1-5	many	TRBD1	TRBV7-2	CASSLETGNNQPQHF	TGTGCCAGCAGCTTAGAGACAGGGAACAATCAGCCCCAGCATTTT
TRBJ1-2	few	TRBD1	TRBV4-1	CASSRGPSGQGKDGYTF	TGCGCCAGCAGCCGTGGGCCTTCGGGACAGGGGAAGGATGGCTACACCTTC
TRBJ2-7	few	-	TRBV11-2	CASSLIAGEDEQYF	TGTGCCAGCAGCTTAATTGCAGGGGAAGACGAGCAGTACTTC
TRBJ2-3	many	-	TRBV2	CASSENGLLTDTQYF	TGTGCCAGCAGTGAAAATGGGCTCCTCACAGATACGCAGTATTTT
TRBJ1-3	many	TRBD1	TRBV20-1	CSATQGGSSGIYF	TGCAGTGCCACCCAAGGGGGCTCCTCTGGGATATATTTT
TRBJ2-7	many	TRBD2	TRBV6-1	CASTPTSGRKHEQYF	TGTGCCAGCACCCCAACTAGCGGGAGAAAACACGAGCAGTACTTC
TRBJ2-3	few	TRBD2	TRBV5-1	CASTLAGTSTDTQYF	TGCGCCAGCACCTTAGCGGGGACAAGCACAGATACGCAGTATTTT
TRBJ2-1	many	TRBD2	TRBV19	CASSSTGLAANEQFF	TGTGCCAGTAGTTCCACGGGACTAGCGGCTAATGAGCAGTTCTTC
TRBJ2-3	-	-	TRBV5-4	CASSLILSTDTQYF	TGTGCCAGCAGCTTGATCCTAAGCACAGATACGCAGTATTTT
TRBJ2-7	-	-	TRBV5-1	CASSFSRLVYEQYF	TGCGCCAGCAGCTTCTCGAGACTAGTTTACGAGCAGTACTTC
TRBJ2-3	many	-	TRBV4-1	CASSQAGGADTQYF	TGCGCCAGCAGCCAAGCCGGGGGCGCAGATACGCAGTATTTT
TRBJ2-1	many	-	TRBV2	CASSVEAVGDNEQFF	TGTGCCAGCAGTGTAGAGGCTGTTGGAGACAATGAGCAGTTCTTC
TRBJ2-1	few	-	TRBV12-2	CASRSDNYEQFF	TGTGCAAGTCGCTCCGACAACTATGAGCAGTTCTTC
TRBJ2-7	-	-	TRBV15	CATSREGAYEQYF	TGTGCCACCAGCAGAGAAGGGGCCTACGAGCAGTACTTC
TRBJ1-1	many	-	TRBV5-5	CASSLAATEAFF	TGTGCCAGCAGCCTGGCGGCGACTGAAGCTTTCTTT
TRBJ2-3	many	TRBD2	TRBV29-1	CSVLTGGAEDTQYF	TGCAGCGTTCTAACGGGAGGGGCAGAGGATACGCAGTATTTT
TRBJ2-7	many	-	TRBV5-1	CASSLSGHIYEQYF	TGCGCCAGCAGCTTGTCGGGACACATCTACGAGCAGTACTTC
TRBJ2-2	few	-	TRBV18	CASSPVLSQVPGELFF	TGTGCCAGCTCACCGGTTCTCTCCCAAGTCCCCGGGGAGCTGTTTTTT
TRBJ2-3	many	TRBD2	TRBV4-1	CASSQGLAGVSDTQYF	TGCGCCAGCAGCCAAGGACTAGCGGGAGTGTCAGATACGCAGTATTTT
TRBJ2-7	many	-	TRBV6-1	CASIPPGRAQHEQYF	TGTGCCAGCATCCCCCCCGGGCGGGCCCAACACGAGCAGTACTTC
TRBJ2-1	many	-	TRBV3-1	CASSQKRSLVNEQFF	TGTGCCAGCAGCCAAAAGCGGTCCCTTGTCAATGAGCAGTTCTTC
TRBJ2-7	many	-	TRBV20-1	CSAVLGASSYEQYF	TGCAGTGCTGTCTTGGGCGCCTCGTCCTACGAGCAGTACTTC
TRBJ1-4	few	TRBD1	TRBV30	CAWRGDRGDEKLFF	TGTGCCTGGAGAGGGGACAGGGGGGATGAAAAACTGTTTTTT
TRBJ2-1	many	TRBD2	TRBV5-6	CAMETSGVYNEQFF	TGTGCCATGGAAACTAGCGGGGTTTACAATGAGCAGTTCTTC
TRBJ1-1	many	TRBD1	TRBV6-1	CASRGDRGGTPEAFF	TGTGCCAGCAGAGGGGACAGGGGGGGGACCCCTGAAGCTTTCTTT
TRBJ2-3	many	-	TRBV5-1	CASSPGGGNTDTQYF	TGCGCCAGCAGCCCCGGTGGCGGGAACACAGATACGCAGTATTTT
TRBJ2-2	many	TRBD1	TRBV6-6	CASRRQGAGELFF	TGTGCCAGCAGGAGACAGGGGGCCGGGGAGCTGTTTTTT
TRBJ1-2	few	-	TRBV6-5	CASSYGPGYGYTF	TGTGCCAGCAGTTATGGGCCCGGCTATGGCTACACCTTC
TRBJ2-4	-	TRBD1	TRBV5-6	CASSWGIRGPKNIQYF	TGTGCCAGCAGCTGGGGAATCAGGGGGCCCAAAAACATTCAGTACTTC
TRBJ1-5	-	-	TRBV7-9	CASSLAEDRGNQPQHF	TGTGCCAGCAGCTTAGCTGAGGACAGAGGCAATCAGCCCCAGCATTTT
TRBJ1-4	few	-	TRBV7-9	CASTSDSPGEKLFF	TGTGCCAGCACCTCGGACAGCCCCGGGGAAAAACTGTTTTTT